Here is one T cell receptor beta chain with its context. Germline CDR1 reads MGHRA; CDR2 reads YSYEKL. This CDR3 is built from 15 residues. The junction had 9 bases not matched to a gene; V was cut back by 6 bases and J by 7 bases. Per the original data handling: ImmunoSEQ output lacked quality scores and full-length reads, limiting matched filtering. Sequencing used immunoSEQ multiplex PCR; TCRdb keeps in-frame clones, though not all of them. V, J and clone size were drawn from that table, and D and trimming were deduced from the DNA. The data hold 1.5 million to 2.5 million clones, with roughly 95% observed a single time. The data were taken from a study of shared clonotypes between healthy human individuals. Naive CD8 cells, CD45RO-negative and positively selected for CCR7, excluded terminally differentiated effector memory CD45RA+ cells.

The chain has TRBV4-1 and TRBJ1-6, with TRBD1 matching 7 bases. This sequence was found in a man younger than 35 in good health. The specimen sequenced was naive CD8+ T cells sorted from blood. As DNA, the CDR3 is TGCGCCAGCAGTGGGTATGGGACAGAAAATTCACCCCTCCACTTT. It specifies CASSGYGTENSPLHF.